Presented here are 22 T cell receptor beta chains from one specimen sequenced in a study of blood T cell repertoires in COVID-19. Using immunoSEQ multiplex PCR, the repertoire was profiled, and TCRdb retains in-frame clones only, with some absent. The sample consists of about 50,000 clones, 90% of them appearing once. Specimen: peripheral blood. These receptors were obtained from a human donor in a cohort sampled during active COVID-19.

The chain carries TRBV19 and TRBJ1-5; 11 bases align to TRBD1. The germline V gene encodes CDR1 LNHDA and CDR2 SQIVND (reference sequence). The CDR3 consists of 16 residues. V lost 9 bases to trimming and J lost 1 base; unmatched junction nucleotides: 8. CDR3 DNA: TGTGCCAGCTTTAGGACAGGGGGCGCGAGCAATCAGCCCCAGCATTTT. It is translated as CASFRTGGASNQPQHF.

The DNA of the CDR3 is TGCGCCAGCAGCCGATCCTGGGGAGAGAACTCTGGAAACACCATATATTTT. Translating gives CASSRSWGENSGNTIYF. V and J are TRBV4-1 and TRBJ1-3, with D hard to call. With 4 bases removed from V and 0 bases from J, the gap between germline ends came to 16 bases. The CDR3 is 17 amino acids. The germline gives CDR1 MGHRA, CDR2 YSYEKL.

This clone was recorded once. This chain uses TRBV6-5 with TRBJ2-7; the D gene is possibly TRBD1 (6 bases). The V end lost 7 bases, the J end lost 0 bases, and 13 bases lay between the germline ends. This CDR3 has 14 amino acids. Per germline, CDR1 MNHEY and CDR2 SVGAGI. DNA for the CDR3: TGTGCCAGCACCTCCGGGACATCCTCCTACGAGCAGTACGTC. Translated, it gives CASTSGTSSYEQYV.

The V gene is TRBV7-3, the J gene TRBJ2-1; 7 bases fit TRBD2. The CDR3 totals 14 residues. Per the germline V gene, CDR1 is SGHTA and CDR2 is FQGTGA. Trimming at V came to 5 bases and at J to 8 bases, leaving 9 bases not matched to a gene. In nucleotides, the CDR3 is TGTGCCAGCAGCCCAGTGGGAGGGAGGCATGAGCAGTTCTTC. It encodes CASSPVGGRHEQFF.

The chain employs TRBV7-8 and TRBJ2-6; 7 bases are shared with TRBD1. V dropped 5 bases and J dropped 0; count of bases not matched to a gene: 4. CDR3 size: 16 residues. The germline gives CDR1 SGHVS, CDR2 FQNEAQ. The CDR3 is CASSTTGFSGANVLTF. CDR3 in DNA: TGTGCCAGCAGCACGACAGGGTTCTCTGGGGCCAACGTCCTGACTTTC.

Written as DNA, the CDR3 is TGTGCCAGCTCCCCCTATACCAGGCAGAGCTCTGGGGCCAACGTCCTGACTTTC. Protein product: CASSPYTRQSSGANVLTF. V usage is TRBV18 and J usage is TRBJ2-6; no definite D call. The ends were cut back, 6 bases at V and 0 bases at J, with 18 bases in the middle. The germline V gene encodes CDR1 KGHSH and CDR2 LQKENI. The CDR3 is 18 amino acids.

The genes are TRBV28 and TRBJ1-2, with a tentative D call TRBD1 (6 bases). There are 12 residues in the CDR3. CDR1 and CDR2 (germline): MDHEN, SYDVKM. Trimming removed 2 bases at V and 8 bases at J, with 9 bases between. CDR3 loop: CASSLGQGGYTF. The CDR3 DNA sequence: TGTGCCAGCAGTTTAGGGCAGGGGGGCTACACCTTC.

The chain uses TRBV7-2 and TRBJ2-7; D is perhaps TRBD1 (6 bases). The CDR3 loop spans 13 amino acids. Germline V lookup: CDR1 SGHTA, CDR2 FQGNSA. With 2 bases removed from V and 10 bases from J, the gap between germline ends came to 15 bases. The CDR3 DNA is TGTGCCAGCAGCTTATCCCCCACAGGGCGCCAGTACTTC. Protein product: CASSLSPTGRQYF. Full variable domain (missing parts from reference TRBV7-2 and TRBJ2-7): GAGVSQSPSNKVTEKGKDVELRCDPISGHTALYWYRQSLGQGLEFLIYFQGNSAPDKSGLPSDRFSAERTGGSVSTLTIQRTQQEDSAVYLCASSLSPTGRQYFGPGTRLTVT.

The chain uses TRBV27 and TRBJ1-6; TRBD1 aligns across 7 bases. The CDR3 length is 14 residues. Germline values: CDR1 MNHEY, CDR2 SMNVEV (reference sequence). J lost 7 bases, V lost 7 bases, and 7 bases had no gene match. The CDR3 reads CASTRDSGNSPLHF. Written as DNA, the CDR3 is TGTGCCAGCACCAGGGACAGCGGCAATTCACCCCTCCACTTT.

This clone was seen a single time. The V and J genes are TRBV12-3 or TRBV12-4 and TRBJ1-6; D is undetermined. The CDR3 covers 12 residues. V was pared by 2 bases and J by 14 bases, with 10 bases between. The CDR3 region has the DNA TGTGCCAGCAGTTTATCCGGGGTGGCCCTCCACTTT. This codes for CASSLSGVALHF.

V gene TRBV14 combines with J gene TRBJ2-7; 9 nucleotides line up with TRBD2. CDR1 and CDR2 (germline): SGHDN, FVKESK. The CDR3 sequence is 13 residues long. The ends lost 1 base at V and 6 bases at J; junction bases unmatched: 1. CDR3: CASSQVLAGEQYF. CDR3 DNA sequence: TGTGCCAGCAGCCAAGTACTAGCGGGCGAGCAGTACTTC.

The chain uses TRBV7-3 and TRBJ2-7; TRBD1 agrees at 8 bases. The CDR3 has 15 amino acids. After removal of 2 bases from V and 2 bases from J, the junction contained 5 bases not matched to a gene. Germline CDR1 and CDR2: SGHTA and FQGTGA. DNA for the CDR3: TGTGCCAGCAGCTTACGCCAGGGGGCCCCCTACGAGCAGTACTTC. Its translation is CASSLRQGAPYEQYF.

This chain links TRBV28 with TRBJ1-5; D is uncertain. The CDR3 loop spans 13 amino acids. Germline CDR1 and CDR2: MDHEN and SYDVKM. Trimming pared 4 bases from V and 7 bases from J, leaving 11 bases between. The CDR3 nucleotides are TGTGCCAGCAGTTCCACCCCGCGCCAGCCCCAGCATTTT. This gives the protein CASSSTPRQPQHF.

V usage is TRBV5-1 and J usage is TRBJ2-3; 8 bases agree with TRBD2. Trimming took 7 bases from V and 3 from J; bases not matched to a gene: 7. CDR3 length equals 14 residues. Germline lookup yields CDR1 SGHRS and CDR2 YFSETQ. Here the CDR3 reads CASGAGEGTDTQYF. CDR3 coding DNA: TGCGCCAGCGGAGCGGGAGAAGGGACAGATACGCAGTATTTT.

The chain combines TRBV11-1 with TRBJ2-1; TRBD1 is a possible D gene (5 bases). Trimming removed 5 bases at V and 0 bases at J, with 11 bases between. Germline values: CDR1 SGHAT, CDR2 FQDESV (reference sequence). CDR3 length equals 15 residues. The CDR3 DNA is TGTGCCAGCAGCCGAACGACAGTCTCCTACAATGAGCAGTTCTTC. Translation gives CASSRTTVSYNEQFF.

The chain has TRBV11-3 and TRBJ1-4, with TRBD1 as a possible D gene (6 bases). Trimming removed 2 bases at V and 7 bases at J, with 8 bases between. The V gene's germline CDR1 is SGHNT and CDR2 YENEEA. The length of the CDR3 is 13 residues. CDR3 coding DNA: TGTGCCAGCAGCTTAACAGGGACTGAAAAACTGTTTTTT. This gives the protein CASSLTGTEKLFF.

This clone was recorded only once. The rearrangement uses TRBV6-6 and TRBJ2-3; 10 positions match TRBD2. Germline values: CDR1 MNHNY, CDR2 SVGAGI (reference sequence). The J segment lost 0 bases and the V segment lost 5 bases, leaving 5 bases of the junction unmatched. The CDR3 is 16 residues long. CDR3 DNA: TGTGCCAGCAGTCAAGGAGCGGGAGGGAGCACAGATACGCAGTATTTT. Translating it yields CASSQGAGGSTDTQYF.

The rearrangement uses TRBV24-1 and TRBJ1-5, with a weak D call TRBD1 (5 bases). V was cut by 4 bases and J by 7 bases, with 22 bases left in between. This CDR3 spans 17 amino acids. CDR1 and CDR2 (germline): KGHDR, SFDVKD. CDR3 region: CATSDTTGEGPGQPQHF. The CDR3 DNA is TGTGCCACCAGTGACACCACGGGGGAGGGTCCAGGGCAGCCCCAGCATTTT.

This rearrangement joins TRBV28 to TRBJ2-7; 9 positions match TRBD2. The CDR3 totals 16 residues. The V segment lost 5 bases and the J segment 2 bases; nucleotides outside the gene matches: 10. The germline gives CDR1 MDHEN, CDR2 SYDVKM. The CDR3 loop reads CASSPPPSGNAYEQYF. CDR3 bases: TGTGCCAGCAGTCCCCCACCTAGCGGGAATGCCTACGAGCAGTACTTC.

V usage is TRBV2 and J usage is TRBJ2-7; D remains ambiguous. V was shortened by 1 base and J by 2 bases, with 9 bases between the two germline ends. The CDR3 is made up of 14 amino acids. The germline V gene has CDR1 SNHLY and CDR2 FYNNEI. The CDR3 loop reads CASSEGMKPYEQYV. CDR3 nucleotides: TGTGCCAGCAGTGAAGGCATGAAGCCCTACGAGCAGTACGTC.

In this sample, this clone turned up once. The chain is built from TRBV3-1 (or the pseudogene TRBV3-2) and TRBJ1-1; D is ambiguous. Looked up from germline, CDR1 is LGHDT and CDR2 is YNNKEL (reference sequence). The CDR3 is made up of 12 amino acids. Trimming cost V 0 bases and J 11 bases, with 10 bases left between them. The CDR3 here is CASSQDGRSAFF. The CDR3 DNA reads TGTGCCAGCAGCCAAGACGGAAGGAGTGCTTTCTTT.

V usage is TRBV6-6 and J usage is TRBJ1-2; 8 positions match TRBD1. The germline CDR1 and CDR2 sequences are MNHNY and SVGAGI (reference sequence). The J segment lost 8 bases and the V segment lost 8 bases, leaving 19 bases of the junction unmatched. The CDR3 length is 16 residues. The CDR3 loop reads CASWQGAQTRSVGYTF. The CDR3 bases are TGTGCCAGCTGGCAGGGGGCCCAGACGCGATCGGTGGGCTACACCTTC.